Each of the 6 T cell receptor beta chains below was sequenced from the same sample in a study of blood T cell repertoires in COVID-19. Assay: immunoSEQ multiplex PCR; the TCRdb copy retains only in-frame clones and omits some. The sample has around 81,000 clones, approximately 88% seen once. Sequencing was done on a sample of peripheral blood. The origin of the receptors is a man aged 65 to 79 with acute or convalescent COVID-19.

The chain uses TRBV5-1 and TRBJ2-2, with 7 bases matching TRBD2. With V trimmed by 6 bases and J by 1 base, 9 bases remained unmatched. Germline CDR1 is SGHRS and CDR2 is YFSETQ. CDR3 length equals 16 residues. The CDR3 sequence: CASTRSSSGNTGELFF. The CDR3 region has the DNA TGCGCCAGCACCAGGTCGTCTAGCGGGAACACCGGGGAGCTGTTTTTT.

The chain employs TRBV19 and TRBJ1-5; 9 bases agree with TRBD1. There are 15 residues in the CDR3. Germline lookup yields CDR1 LNHDA and CDR2 SQIVND (reference sequence). V was clipped by 3 bases and J by 4 bases; unmatched bases: 4. This chain's CDR3 is CASSILGQGNQPQHF. Here the CDR3 DNA reads TGTGCCAGTAGTATCTTGGGACAGGGAAATCAGCCCCAGCATTTT.

V is TRBV7-6 and J is TRBJ2-1; 8 nucleotides line up with TRBD2. Per the germline V gene, CDR1 is SGHVS and CDR2 is FNYEAQ. The CDR3 consists of 17 residues. With V trimmed by 5 bases and J by 1 base, 10 bases remained unmatched. This CDR3 reads CASSLVGTSGSYNEQFF. For the CDR3, the DNA is TGTGCCAGCAGCCTCGTAGGAACTAGCGGATCCTACAATGAGCAGTTCTTC.

This chain joins TRBV19 and TRBJ1-1; 7 nucleotides line up with TRBD1. Germline assignment: CDR1 LNHDA and CDR2 SQIVND (reference sequence). Trimming removed 2 bases from V and 2 bases from J; junction bases left unmatched: 5. The CDR3 totals 15 residues. CDR3 sequence reads: CASSILTGTNTEAFF. The CDR3 nucleotides read TGTGCCAGTAGTATATTGACAGGGACCAACACTGAAGCTTTCTTT.

The CDR3 sequence is CASSSGTGAGELFF. CDR3 sequence (DNA): TGTGCCAGCAGCTCCGGGACAGGGGCCGGGGAGCTGTTTTTT. V is TRBV7-3 and J is TRBJ2-2; 10 bases align to TRBD1. Germline lookup yields CDR1 SGHTA and CDR2 FQGTGA. This CDR3 region has 14 residues. J gave up 6 bases and V 4 bases, and 2 bases lay outside the gene matches.

This clone appeared a few times. The CDR3 region is CASSQAGQGRTEAFF. The CDR3 nucleotides are TGTGCCAGCAGCCAAGCGGGACAGGGGAGAACTGAAGCTTTCTTT. V and J are TRBV3-1 (or the pseudogene TRBV3-2) and TRBJ1-1, with 10 bases matching TRBD1. The germline V gene encodes CDR1 LGHDT and CDR2 YNNKEL (reference sequence). The length of the CDR3 is 15 residues. Trimming cost V 1 base and J 5 bases; bases outside gene matches: 4.